A single sample gave rise to the 23 T cell receptor beta chains below, sequenced in a study of cytomegalovirus exposure and HLA in healthy donors. With 60 Vbeta and 13 Jbeta primers, the PCR was carried out. Using immunoSEQ multiplex PCR, the repertoire was profiled, and TCRdb retains in-frame clones only, with some absent. The sample contains approximately 220,000 clones, roughly 85% of which appear only once. Sample: PBMCs. These TCRs come from a man aged 18 to 35 in good health and CMV-seronegative.

V is TRBV27 and J is TRBJ2-7, with a weak D call TRBD2 (6 bases). V was trimmed by 4 bases and J by 4 bases, leaving 20 bases between them. The CDR3 has 16 residues. The V gene's germline CDR1 is MNHEY and CDR2 SMNVEV (reference sequence). This chain's CDR3 is CASSSLLLGTLYEQYF. The DNA of the CDR3 is TGTGCCAGCAGTTCCCTACTCCTGGGGACTTTATACGAGCAGTACTTC.

This clone was picked up one time. The rearrangement joins TRBV5-1 to TRBJ2-5, with D possibly matching TRBD2 (5 bases). This CDR3 has 16 amino acids. Trimming took 0 bases from V and 5 from J, leaving 17 bases between them. The V gene's germline CDR1 is SGHRS and CDR2 YFSETQ. CDR3 amino acids: CASSLEGGWIGETQYF. The DNA of the CDR3 is TGCGCCAGCAGCTTGGAAGGCGGGTGGATCGGGGAGACCCAGTACTTC.

V is TRBV7-8 and J is TRBJ1-1; no clear D. V gave up 1 base and J gave up 7 bases, with 16 bases separating them. This CDR3 has 15 residues. Looked up from germline, CDR1 is SGHVS and CDR2 is FQNEAQ. The CDR3, as DNA: TGTGCCAGCAGCTTAGTCACCGGGAAGTCGTTTGAAGCTTTCTTT. Its translation is CASSLVTGKSFEAFF.

V and J are TRBV28 and TRBJ2-6; TRBD1 matches 7 bases. CDR1 is MDHEN and CDR2 is SYDVKM in the germline V gene. With 3 bases clipped from V and 0 bases from J, the junction kept 8 bases outside the gene matches. CDR3 length equals 18 residues. The CDR3 DNA reads TGTGCCAGCAGTTTTATCTTGACAGGGAGCTCTGGGGCCAACGTCCTGACTTTC. Translated: CASSFILTGSSGANVLTF.

This clone was detected once. The chain joins TRBV28 to TRBJ2-1; 10 nucleotides line up with TRBD1. Germline V gene data show CDR1 as MDHEN and CDR2 as SYDVKM. V gave up 6 bases and J gave up 6 bases; unmatched junction bases: 5. CDR3 length: 14 amino acids. The CDR3 DNA follows: TGTGCCAGCAGCCCCCGGACAGGGGGCAATGAGCAGTTCTTC. This sequence encodes CASSPRTGGNEQFF.

The genes are TRBV18 and TRBJ1-2; 9 nucleotides align to TRBD1. V was pared by 2 bases and J by 4 bases, with 8 bases of the junction left unmatched. CDR1 KGHSH and CDR2 LQKENI come from the germline V gene. The CDR3 length is 16 residues. The CDR3 DNA reads TGTGCCAGCTCACCAGGGGCAGGACAGGGGTCCTATGGCTACACCTTC. This gives the protein CASSPGAGQGSYGYTF.

The chain joins TRBV27 to TRBJ2-5; 13 nucleotides align to TRBD2. Germline-derived CDR1 and CDR2 are MNHEY and SMNVEV (reference sequence). The ends lost 8 bases at V and 9 bases at J; junction bases unmatched: 6. There are 13 residues in the CDR3. The CDR3 spells CASGTSGAGSQYF. The CDR3 DNA sequence: TGTGCCAGCGGGACTAGCGGGGCGGGGTCCCAGTACTTC.

The table lists this clone with a count of one. For the CDR3, the DNA is TGTGCCAGCAGTTTTGAGCGGGAGAGAGAGTATTTT. Translated: CASSFEREREYF. This sequence joins TRBV27 and TRBJ2-3; 8 nucleotides agree with TRBD2. The CDR3 contains 12 residues. Germline CDR1 is MNHEY and CDR2 is SMNVEV (reference sequence). Trimming removed 3 bases from V and 13 bases from J; junction bases left unmatched: 6.

The chain employs TRBV30 and TRBJ1-2; the D gene is possibly TRBD1 (6 bases). The CDR3 contains 15 residues. From germline, CDR1 is GTSNPN and CDR2 SVGIG (reference sequence). Trimming cost V 2 bases and J 3 bases, with 16 bases left between them. CDR3 protein: CAWSHTWTADYGYTF. The CDR3 region has the DNA TGTGCCTGGAGTCACACCTGGACAGCGGACTATGGCTACACCTTC.

The sample holds a few counts of this clone. CDR3 sequence: CASSTGQLLTNYGYTF. The CDR3 DNA reads TGTGCCAGTAGTACGGGACAGCTCCTGACTAACTATGGCTACACCTTC. V and J are TRBV19 and TRBJ1-2; 7 bases map to TRBD1. The CDR3 consists of 16 residues. The V gene's germline CDR1 is LNHDA and CDR2 SQIVND (reference sequence). V lost 4 bases, J lost 0 bases, and 8 bases stayed unmatched.

This sequence joins TRBV19 and TRBJ2-4; the D gene is possibly TRBD1 (6 bases). The CDR3 loop spans 16 amino acids. Germline-derived CDR1 and CDR2 are LNHDA and SQIVND (reference sequence). V was cut by 1 base and J by 8 bases, with 18 bases left in between. CDR3 protein: CASSIGGRDTFHIQYF. In DNA, the CDR3 is TGTGCCAGTAGTATAGGGGGTCGGGACACATTCCACATTCAGTACTTC.

V and J are TRBV30 and TRBJ2-3; 13 positions match TRBD2. Germline lookup yields CDR1 GTSNPN and CDR2 SVGIG (reference sequence). The CDR3 loop spans 17 amino acids. Losses at the gene ends were 2 bases for V and 3 bases for J; bases not matched to a gene: 8. In DNA, the CDR3 is TGTGCCTGGAGTCTGACCAGGACTAGCGGGAGAACAGATACGCAGTATTTT. This codes for CAWSLTRTSGRTDTQYF.

V and J are TRBV6-1 and TRBJ2-4; TRBD2 matches 9 bases. Germline loops: CDR1 MNHNS, CDR2 SASEGT. This CDR3 has 14 residues. V was clipped by 5 bases and J by 15 bases; unmatched bases: 14. Written as DNA, the CDR3 is TGTGCCAGCAGTTCAGCGACTAGCGGAGAATTAAGGTACTTC. Translating it yields CASSSATSGELRYF.

V and J are TRBV2 and TRBJ1-4, with D perhaps matching TRBD1 (5 bases). Germline V CDR1 and CDR2: SNHLY, FYNNEI. The CDR3 runs 14 residues. V shed 5 bases and J shed 4 bases, with 11 bases lying between them. The CDR3 loop reads CASSPTANNEKLFF. CDR3 bases: TGTGCCAGCAGTCCGACAGCAAATAATGAAAAACTGTTTTTT.

The chain joins TRBV19 to TRBJ1-2; D might be TRBD1 (5 bases). Germline loops: CDR1 LNHDA, CDR2 SQIVND (reference sequence). Trimming took 7 bases from V and 3 from J, leaving 18 bases between them. The CDR3 consists of 15 residues. CDR3 region: CASTAGIALDYGYTF. CDR3 in DNA: TGTGCCAGTACTGCAGGGATCGCCTTGGACTATGGCTACACCTTC.

V and J are TRBV28 and TRBJ1-6; the D gene is possibly TRBD1 (6 bases). Germline V gene lookup returns CDR1 MDHEN and CDR2 SYDVKM. This CDR3 is built from 14 residues. V lost 7 bases to trimming and J lost 12 bases, with 19 bases between them. The CDR3 region has the DNA TGTGCCAGCAACCCAACTCTAACAGGGCTACCCCTCCACTTT. It codes for CASNPTLTGLPLHF.

The chain combines TRBV6-5 with TRBJ1-1; D unclear. This CDR3 spans 16 amino acids. Germline CDR1 and CDR2: MNHEY and SVGAGI. The germline V and J ends were trimmed by 2 bases and 0 bases, with 13 bases remaining between them. This CDR3 is CASSYSDGPMNTEAFF. CDR3 coding DNA: TGTGCCAGCAGTTACAGCGACGGCCCCATGAACACTGAAGCTTTCTTT.

This clone was counted between two and nine times. This rearrangement joins TRBV29-1 to TRBJ2-1; 9 bases fit TRBD2. This CDR3 has 13 amino acids. With V trimmed by 5 bases and J by 5 bases, 4 bases remained unmatched. Germline-derived CDR1 and CDR2 are SQVTM and ANQGSEA. The CDR3 loop is CSVYSGGHNEQFF. DNA for the CDR3: TGCAGCGTTTATAGCGGGGGCCACAATGAGCAGTTCTTC.

The rearrangement uses TRBV4-3 and TRBJ2-3, with 11 nucleotides matching TRBD1. The germline CDR1 and CDR2 sequences are LGHNA and YSLEER. Losses at the gene ends were 3 bases for V and 3 bases for J; bases not matched to a gene: 5. The CDR3 sequence is 16 residues long. The DNA for the CDR3 is TGCGCCAGCAGCCAGGATGGGACAGGGGGTACAGATACGCAGTATTTT. Its protein product is CASSQDGTGGTDTQYF.

This clone was picked up one time. The chain uses TRBV6-5 and TRBJ2-3, with D perhaps TRBD2 (5 bases). Germline lookup yields CDR1 MNHEY and CDR2 SVGAGI. The CDR3 sequence is 14 residues long. V lost 5 bases, J lost 5 bases, and 14 bases lay in between. CDR3 amino acids: CASSERRPGDTQYF. CDR3 in DNA: TGTGCCAGCAGTGAAAGGAGGCCTGGAGATACGCAGTATTTT.

With respect to this clone: Compared with germline, one end of the junction differs, possibly owing to a read error. The V gene is TRBV27, the J gene TRBJ2-7, with 8 bases matching TRBD1. This CDR3 has 16 amino acids. From germline, CDR1 is MNHEY and CDR2 SMNVEV (reference sequence). This CDR3 reads CASSFRHGQGANERYF. The CDR3 DNA sequence: TGTGCCAGCAGTTTCCGCCATGGGCAGGGGGCAAACGAGCGGTACTTC.

The chain combines TRBV4-2 with TRBJ2-6; TRBD1 is a possible D gene (7 bases). The CDR3 contains 20 residues. V lost 1 base, J lost 1 base, and 20 bases lay in between. Germline V gene lookup returns CDR1 LGHNA and CDR2 YNFKEQ. CDR3 amino acids: CASSQVKQGGKLSGANVLTF. In DNA, the CDR3 is TGTGCCAGCAGCCAAGTGAAGCAGGGGGGCAAACTTTCTGGGGCCAACGTCCTGACTTTC.

The chain couples TRBV7-9 to TRBJ1-2, with 7 positions matching TRBD1. J gave up 3 bases and V 10 bases, and 11 bases lay outside the gene matches. This CDR3 is 14 amino acids long. The germline gives CDR1 SEHNR, CDR2 FQNEAQ (reference sequence). In DNA, the CDR3 is TGTGCCACCCAAGACAGGGAGCTGGACTATGGCTACACCTTC. Residues: CATQDRELDYGYTF. The full variable domain, in which reference TRBV7-9 and TRBJ1-2 provide the parts outside the CDR3, is DTGVSQNPRHKITKRGQNVTFRCDPISEHNRLYWYRQTLGQGPEFLTYFQNEAQLEKSRLLSDRFSAERPKGSFSTLEIQRTEQGDSAMYLCATQDRELDYGYTFGSGTRLTVV.